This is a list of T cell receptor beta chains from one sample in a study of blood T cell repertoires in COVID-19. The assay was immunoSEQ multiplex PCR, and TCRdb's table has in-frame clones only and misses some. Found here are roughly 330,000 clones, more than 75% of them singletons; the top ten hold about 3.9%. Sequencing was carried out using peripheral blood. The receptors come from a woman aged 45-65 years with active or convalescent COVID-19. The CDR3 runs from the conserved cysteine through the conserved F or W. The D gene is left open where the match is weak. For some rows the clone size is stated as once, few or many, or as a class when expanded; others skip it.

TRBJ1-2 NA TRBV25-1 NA CASSDGQASGGYTF TGTGCCAGCAGTGATGGGCAGGCTAGCGGTGGCTACACCTTC
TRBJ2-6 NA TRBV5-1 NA CASSSQISGANVLTF TGCGCCAGCAGCTCACAGATCTCTGGGGCCAACGTCCTGACTTTC
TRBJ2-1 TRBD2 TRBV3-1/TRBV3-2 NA CASSQAGTSGGDNEQFF TGTGCCAGCAGCCAAGCGGGAACTAGCGGGGGTGACAATGAGCAGTTCTTC
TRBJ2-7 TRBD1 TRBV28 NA CASSPIGTGPTYEQYF TGTGCCAGCAGCCCAATCGGGACAGGCCCTACCTACGAGCAGTACTTC
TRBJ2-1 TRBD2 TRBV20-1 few CSFAGDNEQFF TGCAGCTTCGCGGGGGACAATGAGCAGTTCTTC
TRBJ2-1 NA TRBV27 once CASTDGGMGYNEQFF TGTGCCAGCACCGATGGCGGGATGGGTTACAATGAGCAGTTCTTC
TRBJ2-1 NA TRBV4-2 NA CASSQVGGIYNEQFF TGTGCCAGCAGCCAAGTGGGAGGCATCTACAATGAGCAGTTCTTC
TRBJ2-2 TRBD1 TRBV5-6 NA CASSPGQGSSGELFF TGTGCCAGCAGCCCTGGACAGGGTTCATCCGGGGAGCTGTTTTTT
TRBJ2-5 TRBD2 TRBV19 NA CASSIRTSGETQYF TGTGCCAGTAGTATCCGGACTAGTGGGGAGACCCAGTACTTC
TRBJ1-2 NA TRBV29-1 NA CSVGVRHYYGYTF TGCAGCGTTGGGGTCAGACATTACTATGGCTACACCTTC
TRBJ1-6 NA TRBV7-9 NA CASSPGDSPLHF TGTGCCAGCAGCCCCGGAGATTCACCCCTCCACTTT
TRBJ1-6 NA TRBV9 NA CASSVGGGESSPLHF TGTGCCAGCAGCGTAGGGGGGGGAGAGAGTTCACCCCTCCACTTT